In this sample, the clone carrying this T cell receptor (beta chain) turned up many times. The entry originates in a study of response to subunit inactivated influenza vaccine. V lost 4 bases, J lost 0 bases, and 10 bases lay in between. From germline, CDR1 is SEHNR and CDR2 FQNEAQ (reference sequence). This CDR3 is 15 amino acids long. TCRdb used MiXCR to reprocess the RT-PCR reads, holding one entry per CDR3 protein. In the table there are some 570,000 distinct CDR3 sequences, around 11% of which are singletons. In addition, the sample was reused for a study of T cells expressing NK-cell markers. That work states: Libraries used 5'RACE template switching adding universal primer site and UMIs.

This sequence originates from a man aged 45-60 years who received an inactivated influenza vaccine. The V call is TRBV7-9, the J call TRBJ2-1, with unresolved D. The sequences come from PBMCs from blood, collected on the day of vaccination. The CDR3 protein is CASSYGLGSYNEQFF. CDR3 DNA sequence: TGTGCCAGCAGCTACGGCCTCGGCTCCTACAATGAGCAGTTCTTC.